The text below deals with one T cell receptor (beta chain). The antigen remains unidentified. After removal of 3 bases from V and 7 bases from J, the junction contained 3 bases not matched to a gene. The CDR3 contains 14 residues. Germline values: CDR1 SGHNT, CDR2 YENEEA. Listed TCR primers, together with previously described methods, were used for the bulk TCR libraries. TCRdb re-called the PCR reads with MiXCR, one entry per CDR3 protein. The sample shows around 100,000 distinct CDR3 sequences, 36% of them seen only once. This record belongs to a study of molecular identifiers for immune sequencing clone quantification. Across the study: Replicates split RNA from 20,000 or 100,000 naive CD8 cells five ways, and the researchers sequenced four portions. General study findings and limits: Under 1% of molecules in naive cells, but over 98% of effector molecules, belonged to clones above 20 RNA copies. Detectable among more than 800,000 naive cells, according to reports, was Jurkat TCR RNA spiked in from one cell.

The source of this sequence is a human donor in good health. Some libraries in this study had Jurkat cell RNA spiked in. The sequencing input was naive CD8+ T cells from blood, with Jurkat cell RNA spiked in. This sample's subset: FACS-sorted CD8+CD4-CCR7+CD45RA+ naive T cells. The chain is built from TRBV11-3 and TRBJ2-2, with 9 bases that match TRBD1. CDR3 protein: CASSLGQGIGELFF. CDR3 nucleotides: TGTGCCAGCAGCTTGGGACAGGGCATCGGGGAGCTGTTTTTT.